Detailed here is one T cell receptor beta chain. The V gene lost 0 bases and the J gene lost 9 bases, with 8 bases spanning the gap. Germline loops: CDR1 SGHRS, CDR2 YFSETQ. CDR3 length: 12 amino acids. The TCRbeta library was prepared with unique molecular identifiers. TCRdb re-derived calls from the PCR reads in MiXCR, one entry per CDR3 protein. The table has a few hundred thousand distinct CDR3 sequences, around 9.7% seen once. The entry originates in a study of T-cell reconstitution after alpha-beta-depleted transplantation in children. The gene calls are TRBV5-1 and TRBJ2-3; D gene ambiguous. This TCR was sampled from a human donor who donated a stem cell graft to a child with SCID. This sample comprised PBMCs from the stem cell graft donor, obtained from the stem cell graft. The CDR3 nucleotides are TGCGCCAGCAGCTTGGAGTTAGGGACGCAGTATTTT. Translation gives CASSLELGTQYF.